The next 12 T cell receptor beta chains were all read from a single sample in a study of T cell responses to AZD1222 COVID-19 vaccine. The data were produced by immunoSEQ multiplex PCR, yet TCRdb's version contains in-frame clones alone and is incomplete. The table lists fewer than 150,000 clones, approximately 93% of them singletons. Sequencing used peripheral blood, obtained on day 0 of AZD1222 vaccination. The source is an adult in good health.

The chain recombines TRBV2 with TRBJ2-3, with 10 bases aligning to TRBD2. The CDR3 consists of 13 residues. Germline assignment: CDR1 SNHLY and CDR2 FYNNEI. With 6 bases clipped from V and 6 bases from J, the junction kept 3 bases outside the gene matches. Here the CDR3 DNA reads TGTGCCAGCAGACTAGCGGGACTCGATACGCAGTATTTT. This gives the protein CASRLAGLDTQYF.

The chain combines TRBV4-1 with TRBJ1-4, with D maybe TRBD1 (5 bases). Per germline, CDR1 MGHRA and CDR2 YSYEKL. The V and J ends lost 0 bases and 4 bases respectively, with 12 bases between them. This CDR3 contains 16 residues. CDR3 sequence reads: CASSQDDNRINEKLFF. The CDR3 bases are TGCGCCAGCAGCCAAGACGACAACAGGATTAATGAAAAACTGTTTTTT.

The V gene is TRBV25-1, the J gene TRBJ1-3; D might be TRBD1 (5 bases). Trimming shortened V by 4 bases and J by 4 bases, and 14 bases separated the two germline ends. The CDR3 contains 15 residues. Germline assignment: CDR1 MGHDK and CDR2 SYGVNS. CDR3 protein: CASSGRTLGGNTIYF. For the CDR3, the DNA is TGTGCCAGCAGTGGAAGGACACTGGGAGGAAACACCATATATTTT. Variable domain in full (rest from reference TRBV25-1 and TRBJ1-3): EADIYQTPRYLVIGTGKKITLECSQTMGHDKMYWYQQDPGMELHLIHYSYGVNSTEKGDLSSESTVSRIRTEHFPLTLESARPSHTSQYLCASSGRTLGGNTIYFGEGSWLTVV.

The chain carries TRBV28 and TRBJ1-2; a weak D match, TRBD1 (5 bases). CDR1 and CDR2 (germline): MDHEN, SYDVKM. The CDR3 covers 14 residues. Trimming shortened V by 1 base and J by 4 bases, and 10 bases separated the two germline ends. The CDR3 region is CASSLSDITYGYTF. The CDR3 DNA reads as TGTGCCAGCAGTTTATCGGACATTACCTATGGCTACACCTTC.

CDR3 residues: CATHRVGGNQPQHF. CDR3 coding DNA: TGTGCCACCCACAGGGTCGGCGGCAATCAGCCCCAGCATTTT. The chain recombines TRBV28 with TRBJ1-5; a weak D match, TRBD1 (6 bases). The V end lost 10 bases, the J end lost 2 bases, and 15 bases lay between the germline ends. CDR3 size: 14 residues. Germline-derived CDR1 and CDR2 are MDHEN and SYDVKM.

The chain is built from TRBV4-2 and TRBJ1-1; TRBD1 matches 10 bases. J lost 1 base, V lost 3 bases, and 8 bases had no gene match. Germline-derived CDR1 and CDR2 are LGHNA and YNFKEQ. The CDR3 runs to 17 residues. Written as DNA, the CDR3 is TGTGCCAGCAGCCAGGAGAGGACAGGGGGACCGAACACTGAAGCTTTCTTT. Translating gives CASSQERTGGPNTEAFF.

This chain connects TRBV6-5 to TRBJ1-6; D ambiguous. V lost 5 bases and J 6 bases, leaving 14 bases between the germline ends. The CDR3 runs 15 residues. CDR1 is MNHEY and CDR2 is SVGAGI in the germline V gene. CDR3 sequence reads: CASSMIRAPNSPLHF. The CDR3 region has the DNA TGTGCCAGCAGTATGATAAGGGCCCCTAATTCACCCCTCCACTTT.

The count of this clone is one. The V and J genes are TRBV4-3 and TRBJ2-3; maybe TRBD2 (5 bases). The CDR3 spans 18 residues. Per the germline V gene, CDR1 is LGHNA and CDR2 is YSLEER. V lost 0 bases, J lost 0 bases, and 16 bases lay in between. The DNA of the CDR3 is TGCGCCAGCAGCCAAGATCGTCCCGGAGGCACTAGCACAGATACGCAGTATTTT. It yields the protein CASSQDRPGGTSTDTQYF.

The rearrangement links TRBV6-5 to TRBJ2-2; 10 nucleotides line up with TRBD1. The V and J ends lost 8 bases and 3 bases, in that order; junction bases with no gene match: 3. The CDR3 covers 14 residues. Germline V lookup: CDR1 MNHEY, CDR2 SVGAGI. The CDR3 bases are TGTGCCAGCGAGGGACAGGGGTACACCGGGGAGCTGTTTTTT. This translates into CASEGQGYTGELFF.

The DNA for the CDR3 is TGTGCCAGCAGCTTAGGCAGGATCACTGAAGCTTTCTTT. Its protein is CASSLGRITEAFF. The gene calls are TRBV7-3 and TRBJ1-1; the D is unclear. Germline V CDR1 and CDR2: SGHTA, FQGTGA. V shed 2 bases and J shed 4 bases, with 8 bases lying between them. The CDR3 covers 13 residues.

The chain is built from TRBV11-3 and TRBJ2-3; D remains unclear. The CDR3 is 13 amino acids. Germline V gives CDR1 SGHNT, CDR2 YENEEA. The V gene lost 0 bases and the J gene lost 3 bases, with 4 bases spanning the gap. As DNA, the CDR3 is TGTGCCAGCAGCTTAGAGGGGACAGATACGCAGTATTTT. Translated: CASSLEGTDTQYF.

CDR3 bases: TGTGCCAGCACGGTCTCTGGGGCCGGGGAGCTGTTTTTT. Protein product: CASTVSGAGELFF. The chain combines TRBV28 with TRBJ2-2, with D unresolved. In germline, CDR1 is MDHEN, CDR2 SYDVKM. This CDR3 spans 13 amino acids. Trimming pared 7 bases from V and 6 bases from J, leaving 12 bases between.